This T cell receptor beta chain was sequenced during a study of blood T cell repertoires in COVID-19. Background on the study: The United States, Italy and Spain supplied acute and convalescent COVID-19 samples. T cells, B-cell-depleted T cells, or PBMCs provided the cDNA or gDNA that served as material.

As originally analysed: Amplified reference gene primers provided the basis for estimating nucleated cell counts. Repertoires were generated with immunoSEQ multiplex PCR, while TCRdb's copy carries only in-frame clones and drops some. V and J calls and clone size come straight from that table; D and trimming were deduced from the DNA. The sample records about 59,000 clones, over 75% being singletons. V dropped 5 bases and J dropped 7; count of bases not matched to a gene: 6. The V gene's germline CDR1 is MNHEY and CDR2 SMNVEV (reference sequence). This CDR3 contains 14 residues. Sequencing used peripheral blood. This receptor was taken from a human donor in a cohort sampled during active COVID-19. This chain uses TRBV27 with TRBJ1-5, with TRBD1 identical over 9 bases. The CDR3 region is CASSVGTGKQPQHF. The DNA of the CDR3 is TGTGCCAGCAGTGTCGGGACAGGGAAGCAGCCCCAGCATTTT.